What follows are 17 T cell receptor beta chains derived from one specimen sequenced in a study of blood T cells in healthy people across ages. Sample-barcoded 5' priming and a J-beta primer mix drove a second PCR of roughly 7 to 11 cycles. MiXCR, applied by TCRdb to the 5' RACE reads, yields one record per CDR3 protein. There are around 1.5 million distinct CDR3 sequences in the sample; 35% to 45% occur only once, and under 8% lies in the top ten. The sequenced material came from blood. The receptors originated from a woman aged 18-29 years in good health.

V gene TRBV5-1 combines with J gene TRBJ1-1; D unresolved. The CDR3 is made up of 16 amino acids. Germline CDR1 reads SGHRS; CDR2 reads YFSETQ. V was shortened by 3 bases and J by 2 bases, with 17 bases between the two germline ends. The CDR3 loop reads CASSSRSGVFNTEAFF. The CDR3 coding sequence is TGCGCCAGCAGCTCGAGGAGCGGAGTTTTCAACACTGAAGCTTTCTTT.

This clonotype was seen once. This sequence joins TRBV6-4 and TRBJ2-3; D gene ambiguous. The CDR3 consists of 16 residues. The V gene's germline CDR1 is MRHNA and CDR2 SNTAGT. Trimming took off 0 bases at V and 3 bases at J, with 13 bases between the two ends. CDR3 sequence (DNA): TGTGCCAGCAGTGACTCGACGGACCTGGGAACAGATACGCAGTATTTT. It encodes CASSDSTDLGTDTQYF.

The sample holds many counts of this clonotype. The rearrangement links TRBV20-1 to TRBJ2-3; 11 bases agree with TRBD2. The germline V gene encodes CDR1 DFQATT and CDR2 SNEGSKA (reference sequence). The CDR3 sequence is 16 residues long. Germline trimming cut 3 bases from V and 3 bases from J; bases unmatched to any gene: 8. The CDR3 sequence: CSARPELAGETDTQYF. The CDR3 DNA is TGCAGTGCTAGGCCCGAACTAGCGGGAGAAACAGATACGCAGTATTTT.

This clonotype appeared many times. At one boundary the junction diverges from the germline segment, which might be a read error. The rearrangement uses TRBV5-1 and TRBJ2-3; D unresolved. Germline V gene lookup returns CDR1 SGHRS and CDR2 YFSETQ. This CDR3 comprises 13 residues. CDR3 sequence reads: CASSRDGTDTQYF. The CDR3 DNA reads as TGTGCCAGCTCCCGAGACGGCACAGATACGCAGTATTTT.

A few counts support this clonotype. This sequence joins TRBV11-2 and TRBJ2-7; 13 bases align to TRBD2. There are 17 residues in the CDR3. Trimming removed 3 bases from V and 3 bases from J; junction bases left unmatched: 8. Looked up from germline, CDR1 is SGHAT and CDR2 is FQNNGV. The CDR3 spells CASSFSTSGGANYEQYF. The CDR3 nucleotides are TGTGCCAGCAGCTTCTCCACTAGCGGGGGGGCAAACTACGAGCAGTACTTC.

The chain combines TRBV28 with TRBJ2-7; no firm D call. The germline gives CDR1 MDHEN, CDR2 SYDVKM. The CDR3 extends over 15 amino acids. Trimming shortened V by 3 bases and J by 6 bases, and 18 bases separated the two germline ends. CDR3 protein: CASSLGSDFGVEQYF. For the CDR3, the DNA is TGTGCCAGCAGTTTGGGGTCCGACTTTGGGGTCGAGCAGTACTTC.

This clonotype came up a few times. The J gene is TRBJ1-1, the V gene TRBV5-1; 10 bases agree with TRBD1. Losses at the gene ends were 4 bases for V and 5 bases for J; bases not matched to a gene: 5. The CDR3 has 14 residues. CDR1 and CDR2 (germline): SGHRS, YFSETQ. The CDR3 coding sequence is TGCGCCAGCAGCCGACAGGGGGCTGGGACTGAAGCTTTCTTT. Its translation: CASSRQGAGTEAFF.

Here the CDR3 reads CASSPGGTGLTGELFF. CDR3 sequence (DNA): TGTGCCAGCAGCCCCGGCGGGACAGGGCTTACCGGGGAGCTGTTTTTT. This chain links TRBV7-2 with TRBJ2-2; TRBD1 matches at 9 bases. Unmatched junction bases numbered 9, after V lost 5 bases and J lost 5 bases. The CDR3 spans 16 residues. The V gene's germline CDR1 is SGHTA and CDR2 FQGNSA.

This chain joins TRBV4-1 and TRBJ1-5, with 10 bases identical to TRBD1. The V gene's germline CDR1 is MGHRA and CDR2 YSYEKL. This CDR3 is 17 amino acids long. V lost 3 bases and J lost 4; bases outside the gene matches: 9. The DNA of the CDR3 is TGCGCCAGCAGCCAGGAAGGACAGGGGGGGGGTAATCAGCCCCAGCATTTT. It specifies CASSQEGQGGGNQPQHF.

This chain uses TRBV7-8 with TRBJ2-1; D is unclear. V lost 3 bases and J lost 6, with 18 bases in between. The germline V gene has CDR1 SGHVS and CDR2 FQNEAQ. The CDR3 contains 16 residues. CDR3 in DNA: TGTGCCAGCAGCTTTTCTAGTCTCCCCCCTAGCAATGAGCAGTTCTTC. This encodes CASSFSSLPPSNEQFF.

This sequence joins TRBV5-4 and TRBJ2-7; TRBD2 matches 7 bases. This CDR3 contains 16 residues. Germline V gene data show CDR1 as SGHNT and CDR2 as YYREEE (reference sequence). J was trimmed by 1 base and V by 3 bases; bases with no gene match: 10. The CDR3 DNA follows: TGTGCCAGCAGCTCGGCTGGGGAGCGGGATTCCTACGAGCAGTACTTC. The encoded protein is CASSSAGERDSYEQYF.

The chain links TRBV5-1 to TRBJ1-2; 10 bases fit TRBD1. The CDR3 runs 16 residues. V was pared by 3 bases and J by 4 bases, with 9 bases of the junction left unmatched. From germline, CDR1 is SGHRS and CDR2 YFSETQ. The CDR3 loop reads CASSYAGTGDGYGYTF. The CDR3 region has the DNA TGCGCCAGCAGCTATGCCGGGACAGGGGACGGCTATGGCTACACCTTC.

J is TRBJ2-3 and V is TRBV21-1; the listed D gene, TRBD1, was not tested against the DNA. TRBV21-1 is a pseudogene. CDR3 length: 17 amino acids. The CDR3 nucleotides are TGTGCCAGCAGCAAAGAGTGGGCAGGGAATTGTTGTGATACGCAGTATTTT. This encodes CASSKEWAGNCCDTQYF.

A note on this clonotype: At one of its ends the junction is not consistent with the germline gene, which may arise from a read error. This chain joins TRBV20-1 and TRBJ2-1, with 14 nucleotides matching TRBD2. The CDR3 has 17 residues. Per germline, CDR1 DFQATT and CDR2 SNEGSKA (reference sequence). The CDR3 DNA reads TGCAGTGCTAGAGACAGACTAGCGGGGGGGCCGGTCAATGGGCAGTTCTTC. Translated, it gives CSARDRLAGGPVNGQFF.

This clonotype was detected a few times. The V call is TRBV20-1, the J call TRBJ2-5, with 8 bases fitting TRBD2. The CDR3 has 15 amino acids. J gave up 11 bases and V 5 bases, and 19 bases lay outside the gene matches. CDR1 and CDR2 (germline): DFQATT, SNEGSKA (reference sequence). The chain's CDR3 is CSAGLPGGQLNEQYF. In nucleotides, the CDR3 is TGCAGTGCTGGCCTGCCGGGGGGGCAATTAAATGAGCAGTACTTC.

This clonotype was seen more than once but under ten times. The V gene is TRBV4-2, the J gene TRBJ2-7; 8 bases fit TRBD2. Germline-derived CDR1 and CDR2 are LGHNA and YNFKEQ. V dropped 4 bases and J dropped 1; count of bases not matched to a gene: 9. The CDR3 has 16 residues. CDR3: CASSPTGASGSYEQYF. Written as DNA, the CDR3 is TGTGCCAGCAGCCCGACGGGGGCTAGCGGGTCCTACGAGCAGTACTTC.

This clonotype has more than one count but fewer than ten. V is TRBV20-1 and J is TRBJ2-3; TRBD2 matches 8 bases. V trimming: 0 bases; J trimming: 1 base; junction bases outside the gene matches: 0. Germline V gives CDR1 DFQATT, CDR2 SNEGSKA (reference sequence). This CDR3 is 14 amino acids long. As DNA, the CDR3 is TGCAGTGCTAGAGAGACTAGCGGCACAGATACGCAGTATTTT. Translation gives CSARETSGTDTQYF.